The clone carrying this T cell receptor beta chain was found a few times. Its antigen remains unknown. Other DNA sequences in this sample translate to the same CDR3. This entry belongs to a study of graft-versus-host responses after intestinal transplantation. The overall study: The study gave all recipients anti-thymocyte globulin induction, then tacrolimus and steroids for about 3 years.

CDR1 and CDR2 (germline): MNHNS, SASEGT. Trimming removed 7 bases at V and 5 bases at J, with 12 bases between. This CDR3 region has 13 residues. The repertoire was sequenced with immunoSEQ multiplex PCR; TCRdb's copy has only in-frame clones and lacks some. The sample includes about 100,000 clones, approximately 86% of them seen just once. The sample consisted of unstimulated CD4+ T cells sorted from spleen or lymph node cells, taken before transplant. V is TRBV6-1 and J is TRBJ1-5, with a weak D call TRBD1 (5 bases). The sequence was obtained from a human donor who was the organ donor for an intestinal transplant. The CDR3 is CASNGQTDQPQHF. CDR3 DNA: TGTGCCAGCAACGGACAAACTGATCAGCCCCAGCATTTT.